The 10 T cell receptor beta chains below come from one sample, sequenced in a study of T cell clonality in common variable immunodeficiency. Which antigens these TCRs recognize remains unknown. Points from the study as a whole: In common variable immunodeficiency, TCR beta chains reportedly carried fewer deletions and N-nucleotide insertions.

Sequencing was performed with immunoSEQ multiplex PCR; in TCRdb, only in-frame clones are kept and a portion is missing. This sample has more than 25,000 clones, each found more than once. The sample taken for sequencing was peripheral blood mononuclear cells. These receptors were collected from a human donor with common variable immunodeficiency.

This clone was detected ten times or more. The read terminates 3 residues before the CDR3 end, so the remaining end is supplied by the germline J gene. The chain employs TRBV18 and TRBJ2-1, with 7 bases identical to TRBD2. The CDR3 covers 17 residues. The V and J ends lost 0 bases and 1 base, in that order; junction bases with no gene match: 6. Germline V gene sequence: CDR1 KGHSH, CDR2 LQKENI. Here the CDR3 reads CASSPPGAGTSYNEQFF. The CDR3 bases that were read are TGTGCCAGCTCACCACCGGGAGCGGGGACTTCCTACAATGAG.

This clone came up many times. The read ends 3 residues shy of where the CDR3 ends; the end is completed using the germline J gene. V usage is TRBV18 and J usage is TRBJ2-1; a possible D gene is TRBD2 (5 bases). Germline V gene sequence: CDR1 KGHSH, CDR2 LQKENI. The V gene lost 4 bases and the J gene lost 6 bases, with 13 bases spanning the gap. The CDR3 is 14 amino acids. CDR3: CASSQRTEGNEQFF. The sequenced CDR3 bases are TGTGCCAGCTCACAACGAACAGAGGGCAATGAG.

As for this clone: The read ends 3 residues shy of where the CDR3 ends; the end is completed using the germline J gene. V is TRBV13 and J is TRBJ2-5; D ambiguous. This CDR3 is 14 amino acids long. V lost 5 bases and J 1 base, leaving 11 bases between the germline ends. Germline lookup yields CDR1 PRHDT and CDR2 FYEKMQ (reference sequence). CDR3: CASSLQNLQETQYF. CDR3 bases read: TGTGCCAGCAGCCTACAGAACCTCCAAGAGACC.

In its sample, this clone was seen a few times. The CDR3 end lies 3 residues beyond the end of the read and is filled in from the germline J gene. The V and J genes are TRBV30 and TRBJ2-3, with 8 bases aligning to TRBD1. This CDR3 has 14 residues. In germline, CDR1 is GTSNPN, CDR2 SVGIG (reference sequence). V trimming: 6 bases; J trimming: 4 bases; junction bases outside the gene matches: 9. This CDR3 is CACTTGELSDTQYF. Partial CDR3 DNA: TGTGCCTGCACGACAGGGGAGTTGTCAGATACG.

In its sample, this clone ranks as large. The CDR3 end lies 3 residues beyond the end of the read and is filled in from the germline J gene. The V gene is TRBV5-4, the J gene TRBJ2-3; 9 bases align to TRBD2. This CDR3 region has 15 residues. Germline CDR1 reads SGHNT; CDR2 reads YYREEE (reference sequence). Unmatched junction bases numbered 2, after V lost 0 bases and J lost 3 bases. The CDR3 bases that were read are TGTGCCAGCAGCTTGGGACTAGCGGTTACAGATACG. This codes for CASSLGLAVTDT. The entire CDR3 is CASSLGLAVTDTQYF.

This clone has just a few counts. Sequencing ends 3 residues short of the CDR3 end; the germline J gene provides the rest. V is TRBV7-3 and J is TRBJ1-3, with D uncertain. CDR1 is SGHTA and CDR2 is FQGTGA in the germline V gene. Trimming removed 5 bases from V and 2 bases from J, with 10 bases in between. This CDR3 has 14 residues. The DNA read from the CDR3 is TGTGCCAGCAGCAATACAGCGGCTGGAAACACC. Protein product: CASSNTAAGNT. Given in full, the CDR3 is CASSNTAAGNTIYF.

A remark on this clone: Coverage ceases 3 residues before the CDR3 finishes, and the germline J gene fills in the end. The rearrangement links TRBV19 to TRBJ1-2; 11 bases map to TRBD1. CDR1 is LNHDA, CDR2 SQIVND, per germline (reference sequence). There are 18 residues in the CDR3. CDR3 residues: CASSTLNPRTGGPSGYTF. The sequenced part of the CDR3 DNA is TGTGCCAGTAGTACCCTTAACCCCAGGACAGGGGGCCCCAGCGGC.

For this clone: The read stops 3 residues short of the end of the CDR3; the missing end is completed from the germline J gene. This chain links TRBV2 with TRBJ2-3; 7 bases line up with TRBD1. V lost 8 bases, J lost 2 bases, and 10 bases stayed unmatched. The CDR3 is 15 amino acids. The germline V gene has CDR1 SNHLY and CDR2 FYNNEI. CDR3 protein: CASDPGTAITDTQYF. The part of the CDR3 DNA that was read is TGTGCCAGCGACCCCGGGACAGCCATCACAGATACG.

The sample holds many counts of this clone. The read halts 3 residues ahead of the CDR3 end, with the missing end drawn from the germline J gene. The chain links TRBV28 to TRBJ2-1; 7 bases fit TRBD1. CDR3 length: 16 amino acids. Per the germline V gene, CDR1 is MDHEN and CDR2 is SYDVKM. V shed 5 bases, J shed 1 base, and the junction held 8 bases outside the gene matches. The CDR3 protein is CASSNDRAVSYNEQFF. The CDR3 DNA, read in part, is TGTGCCAGCAGTAACGACAGGGCGGTTTCCTACAATGAG.

Many counts were recorded for this clone. The read stops 3 residues short of the end of the CDR3; the missing end is completed from the germline J gene. V usage is TRBV7-8 and J usage is TRBJ2-5; D might be TRBD1 (6 bases). V dropped 3 bases and J dropped 5 bases, with 10 bases sitting between them. CDR3 length equals 13 residues. From germline, CDR1 is SGHVS and CDR2 FQNEAQ. CDR3 bases read: TGTGCCAGCAGCTTGGGGGCTGCCGAGACC. Protein product: CASSLGAAET. The CDR3 as a whole reads CASSLGAAETQYF.